Sequencing of this T cell receptor (beta chain) was carried out in a study of beta chain features in type 1 diabetes. General observations from the study: Amplification by PCR could prefer shorter templates, with the same effect in patients and controls. Within the patient group, naive, central memory and Treg TCRB repertoires appeared more similar to each other than within healthy donors.

Reverse transcribing all isolated RNA meant expressed TCRB transcripts were sequenced. The protocol was immunoSEQ multiplex PCR, while the TCRdb copy is restricted to in-frame clones and leaves out a portion. Of 900,000 or so clones in the sample, around a sixth were seen once. Concerning this clone: Its antigen is unknown. Other nucleotide sequences in the sample specify the same CDR3.

A sort by CD45RO/CCR7/CD25/CD127/CD95/CD27 yielded CD4+ naive, central memory, regulatory and stem cell-like memory cells. Sort purity for all populations was recorded as exceeding 98%. The TCR comes from a woman in her late teens or twenties in good health. Material for sequencing was naive CD4+ T cells from blood.

The CDR3 spells CATSRDRGLYEQYF. The CDR3 DNA reads as TGTGCCACCAGCAGGGACAGGGGGCTTTACGAGCAGTACTTC. The gene calls are TRBV15 and TRBJ2-7, with 11 positions matching TRBD1. J gave up 4 bases and V 3 bases, and 2 bases lay outside the gene matches. Germline CDR1 LNHNV, CDR2 YYDKDF (reference sequence). The CDR3 length is 14 residues.